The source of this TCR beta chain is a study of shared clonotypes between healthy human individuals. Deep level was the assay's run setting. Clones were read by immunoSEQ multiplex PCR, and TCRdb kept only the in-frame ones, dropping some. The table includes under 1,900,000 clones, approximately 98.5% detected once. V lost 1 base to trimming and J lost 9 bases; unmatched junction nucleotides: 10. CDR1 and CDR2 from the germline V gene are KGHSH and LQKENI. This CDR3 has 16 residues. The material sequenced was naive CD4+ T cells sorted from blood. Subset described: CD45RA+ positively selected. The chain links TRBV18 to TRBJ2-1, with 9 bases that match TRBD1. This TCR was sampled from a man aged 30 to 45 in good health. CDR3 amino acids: CASSPLPGTGISEQFF. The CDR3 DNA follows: TGTGCCAGCTCACCACTCCCGGGGACAGGGATTTCTGAGCAGTTCTTC.